This T cell receptor (beta chain) was sequenced in a study of T cells after yellow fever vaccination. Whole-study findings and limits: The booster saw the reappearance of most primary-vaccination clones (about 95% CD4, roughly 90% CD8).

CDR1 is MDHEN, CDR2 SYDVKM, per germline. The V gene lost 2 bases and the J gene lost 1 base, with 2 bases spanning the gap. CDR3 length equals 12 residues. This clonotype showed up many times. Its specificity is not known. TCRdb itself ran the 5' RACE reads through MiXCR, one entry per CDR3 protein. The table includes about 53,000 distinct CDR3 sequences, approximately 6.9% detected once. The origin of this receptor is a man aged 18 to 29 who received the YFV17D yellow fever vaccine. This sequence joins TRBV28 and TRBJ1-1; D gene uncertain. Material: CD8+ T cells sorted from PBMCs, obtained on the day of the first yellow fever vaccination. DNA for the CDR3: TGTGCCAGCAGTTTAAGGAACACTGAAGCTTTCTTT. Amino acid sequence: CASSLRNTEAFF.